Sequencing of this T cell receptor beta chain was carried out in a study of T cell repertoires in cytomegalovirus infection. About the research overall: Newly reported HLA-C-restricted and thoroughly characterized HLA-B-restricted CMV epitopes were employed. CMV infection together with matching HLA type was indicated by public TCR beta signatures. Study results and limitations: Accumulated public TCR beta family frequency recognized individuals carrying CMV together with the relevant HLA. In two of eight donors, the top clonotype was HLA-C-restricted CMV-specific.

In the case of this clonotype: Its matching antigen is unknown.

CDR3 length equals 13 residues. The V gene lost 7 bases and the J gene lost 8 bases, with 15 bases spanning the gap. Using its own MiXCR run on the reads, TCRdb lists one record per CDR3 protein. The table records about 830,000 distinct CDR3 sequences, about 31% of them present only once. Sample: cultured CD8+ T cells from PBMCs, taken from culture after CMV antigen stimulation. This receptor was obtained from a human donor in good health (CMV status not recorded). Some clones in this sample may be carry-over from other donors' samples. The V gene is TRBV12-3 or TRBV12-4, the J gene TRBJ2-1; tentative D call: TRBD1 (7 bases). This CDR3 reads CASTPGGNDEQFF. Written as DNA, the CDR3 is TGTGCCAGCACCCCAGGGGGGAACGATGAGCAGTTCTTC.